A selection of T cell receptor beta chains follows, all from one sample in a study of cytomegalovirus exposure and HLA in healthy donors. This table comes from immunoSEQ multiplex PCR, and its TCRdb copy is limited to in-frame clones, with some not included. This table has around 190,000 clones, about 85% appearing once. Sequencing was performed on PBMCs. The receptor source for this set is a woman in her fifties or sixties in good health and CMV-seronegative. Both conserved end residues are part of each CDR3. The order of the fields is clone size, CDR3 length, J gene, V gene, D gene, CDR3 DNA, CDR3 protein. A D gene is named only where the DNA matches it firmly. Clone sizes are given selectively: once, few, many, or a class where the clone is expanded.

abundance: -; len: 16; j_gene: TRBJ2-3; v_gene: TRBV2; d_gene: -; CDR3nt: TGTGCCAGCAGGGGCCGCGGAGGGATAAGTACAGATACGCAGTATTTT; CDR3aa: CASRGRGGISTDTQYF
abundance: once; len: 13; j_gene: TRBJ1-2; v_gene: TRBV6-1; d_gene: -; CDR3nt: TGTGCCAGCAGTGAACATAGATCTGGTGGCTACACCTTC; CDR3aa: CASSEHRSGGYTF
abundance: -; len: 14; j_gene: TRBJ1-2; v_gene: TRBV7-9; d_gene: -; CDR3nt: TGTGCCAGCAAAGGGGCCGAGGGGGAATATGGCTACACCTTC; CDR3aa: CASKGAEGEYGYTF
abundance: few; len: 11; j_gene: TRBJ1-1; v_gene: TRBV5-6; d_gene: -; CDR3nt: TGTGCCAGCAGCTTGACGGGTGAAGCTTTCTTT; CDR3aa: CASSLTGEAFF
abundance: -; len: 14; j_gene: TRBJ2-1; v_gene: TRBV7-7; d_gene: TRBD1; CDR3nt: TGTGCTAGCAGCTTAGGGACAGGGGACAATGAGCAGTTCTTC; CDR3aa: CASSLGTGDNEQFF
abundance: -; len: 16; j_gene: TRBJ1-1; v_gene: TRBV5-1; d_gene: TRBD1; CDR3nt: TGCGCCAGCAGCACGGACAGGGGGGTGTTGAACACTGAAGCTTTCTTT; CDR3aa: CASSTDRGVLNTEAFF
abundance: -; len: 16; j_gene: TRBJ1-5; v_gene: TRBV25-1; d_gene: -; CDR3nt: TGTGCCAGCAGTCCCGGAGGCCATTCTTTCAATCAGCCCCAGCATTTT; CDR3aa: CASSPGGHSFNQPQHF
abundance: once; len: 15; j_gene: TRBJ2-5; v_gene: TRBV7-2; d_gene: TRBD1; CDR3nt: TGTGCCAGCAGCTTAGGGGGACAGGGACAAGAGACCCAGTACTTC; CDR3aa: CASSLGGQGQETQYF
abundance: -; len: 18; j_gene: TRBJ2-6; v_gene: TRBV11-2; d_gene: TRBD1; CDR3nt: TGTGCCAGCAGTCGGATCCGGGGACAGCGCTCTGGGGCCAACGTCCTGACTTTC; CDR3aa: CASSRIRGQRSGANVLTF
abundance: -; len: 16; j_gene: TRBJ1-6; v_gene: TRBV4-3; d_gene: -; CDR3nt: TGCGCCAGCAGCCTAGACCCCGGGACACCCAATTCACCCCTCCACTTT; CDR3aa: CASSLDPGTPNSPLHF
abundance: -; len: 14; j_gene: TRBJ2-1; v_gene: TRBV5-8; d_gene: -; CDR3nt: TGTGCCAGCAGTTCAGGTCCAGATTACAATGAGCAGTTCTTC; CDR3aa: CASSSGPDYNEQFF
abundance: -; len: 15; j_gene: TRBJ1-3; v_gene: TRBV9; d_gene: TRBD1; CDR3nt: TGTGCCAGCACCCCGGGCAGGGGGCCGGGAAACACCATATATTTT; CDR3aa: CASTPGRGPGNTIYF
abundance: few; len: 11; j_gene: TRBJ1-2; v_gene: TRBV30; d_gene: -; CDR3nt: TGTGCCTGGACACAGGCGAATGGCTACACCTTC; CDR3aa: CAWTQANGYTF
abundance: -; len: 16; j_gene: TRBJ1-1; v_gene: TRBV9; d_gene: TRBD1; CDR3nt: TGTGCCAGCAGCGTAGGGACAGGGTTAACGAACACTGAAGCTTTCTTT; CDR3aa: CASSVGTGLTNTEAFF
abundance: -; len: 14; j_gene: TRBJ2-3; v_gene: TRBV27; d_gene: -; CDR3nt: TGTGCCAGCAGCAGGGTCACTAGCACAGATACGCAGTATTTT; CDR3aa: CASSRVTSTDTQYF
abundance: -; len: 16; j_gene: TRBJ1-4; v_gene: TRBV27; d_gene: TRBD1; CDR3nt: TGTGCCAGCAGTAGCGGGACAGGGGTCCCTAATGAAAAACTGTTTTTT; CDR3aa: CASSSGTGVPNEKLFF
abundance: -; len: 12; j_gene: TRBJ1-6; v_gene: TRBV4-3; d_gene: -; CDR3nt: TGCGCCAGCAGCGAGGAGGGTTCACCCCTCCACTTT; CDR3aa: CASSEEGSPLHF
abundance: -; len: 15; j_gene: TRBJ2-4; v_gene: TRBV5-6; d_gene: -; CDR3nt: TGTGCCAGCAGCTTGGCGGTACAGGACCGAAACATTCAGTACTTC; CDR3aa: CASSLAVQDRNIQYF
abundance: once; len: 16; j_gene: TRBJ1-6; v_gene: TRBV7-2; d_gene: TRBD1; CDR3nt: TGTGCCAGCCAATCCGAATCTACAGGGGTAACACCACCCCTCCACTTT; CDR3aa: CASQSESTGVTPPLHF
abundance: few; len: 15; j_gene: TRBJ1-4; v_gene: TRBV4-3; d_gene: TRBD1; CDR3nt: TGCGCCAGCAGCCCACAGGGGTGGGGTAATGAAAAACTGTTTTTT; CDR3aa: CASSPQGWGNEKLFF
abundance: -; len: 15; j_gene: TRBJ1-3; v_gene: TRBV7-2; d_gene: -; CDR3nt: TGTGCCAGCAGCCCTCATACCAGCTCTGGAAACACCATATATTTT; CDR3aa: CASSPHTSSGNTIYF
abundance: -; len: 14; j_gene: TRBJ1-1; v_gene: TRBV6-5; d_gene: -; CDR3nt: TGTGCCAGCTGGCGACGGGATACGAACACTGAAGCTTTCTTT; CDR3aa: CASWRRDTNTEAFF
abundance: once; len: 16; j_gene: TRBJ1-1; v_gene: TRBV4-3; d_gene: -; CDR3nt: TGCGCCAGCAGCCAAGATCATCGGGGTTCTTACACTGAAGCTTTCTTT; CDR3aa: CASSQDHRGSYTEAFF
abundance: -; len: 19; j_gene: TRBJ2-6; v_gene: TRBV7-3; d_gene: TRBD1; CDR3nt: TGTGCCAGCAGCTTAATTAGACCTACAGGGGCCAGGGGGGCCAACGTCCTGACTTTC; CDR3aa: CASSLIRPTGARGANVLTF
abundance: -; len: 15; j_gene: TRBJ1-1; v_gene: TRBV5-1; d_gene: -; CDR3nt: TGCGCCAGCAGCTCCACCCAGGCTTTGAGCACTGAAGCTTTCTTT; CDR3aa: CASSSTQALSTEAFF
abundance: -; len: 15; j_gene: TRBJ2-1; v_gene: TRBV19; d_gene: -; CDR3nt: TGTGCCAGTAGTATGGGGCCAGGCTCCTACAATGAGCAGTTCTTC; CDR3aa: CASSMGPGSYNEQFF
abundance: -; len: 13; j_gene: TRBJ2-2; v_gene: TRBV7-9; d_gene: -; CDR3nt: TGTGCCAGCAGCTTACAGGGGACCGGGGAGCTGTTTTTT; CDR3aa: CASSLQGTGELFF
abundance: -; len: 11; j_gene: TRBJ1-1; v_gene: TRBV7-2; d_gene: -; CDR3nt: TGTGCCAGCAGTCCTTTTACTGAAGCTTTCTTT; CDR3aa: CASSPFTEAFF
abundance: -; len: 15; j_gene: TRBJ2-5; v_gene: TRBV9; d_gene: -; CDR3nt: TGTGCCAGCAGCGCAGGAAGCGGGTTAGGAGAGACCCAGTACTTC; CDR3aa: CASSAGSGLGETQYF
abundance: -; len: 14; j_gene: TRBJ1-1; v_gene: TRBV6-5; d_gene: -; CDR3nt: TGTGCCAGCACCCAACGTGCCAGGGTCACTGAAGCTTTCTTT; CDR3aa: CASTQRARVTEAFF
abundance: -; len: 13; j_gene: TRBJ2-7; v_gene: TRBV19; d_gene: TRBD1; CDR3nt: TGTGCCAGCAAGGACAGGATCTCCTACGAGCAGTACTTC; CDR3aa: CASKDRISYEQYF
abundance: once; len: 15; j_gene: TRBJ1-6; v_gene: TRBV9; d_gene: -; CDR3nt: TGTGCCAGCAGCGTAGCCCGGGGTAATAATTCACCCCTCCACTTT; CDR3aa: CASSVARGNNSPLHF
abundance: -; len: 15; j_gene: TRBJ1-6; v_gene: TRBV4-2; d_gene: -; CDR3nt: TGTGCCAGCAGCCAGGCTAGCTCCTATAATTCACCCCTCCACTTT; CDR3aa: CASSQASSYNSPLHF
abundance: -; len: 16; j_gene: TRBJ2-5; v_gene: TRBV5-8; d_gene: TRBD2; CDR3nt: TGTGCCAGCAGCCCCGGGACTAGCGGGGATCAAGAGACCCAGTACTTC; CDR3aa: CASSPGTSGDQETQYF
abundance: -; len: 15; j_gene: TRBJ2-1; v_gene: TRBV15; d_gene: TRBD1; CDR3nt: TGTGCCACCAGCAGGGGGGACAGATTCTACAATGAGCAGTTCTTC; CDR3aa: CATSRGDRFYNEQFF
abundance: -; len: 15; j_gene: TRBJ1-6; v_gene: TRBV18; d_gene: -; CDR3nt: TGTGCCAGCTCACCACTCGACAGCCATAATTCACCCCTCCACTTT; CDR3aa: CASSPLDSHNSPLHF
abundance: once; len: 15; j_gene: TRBJ2-1; v_gene: TRBV16; d_gene: TRBD2; CDR3nt: TGTGCCAGCAGCCAATCGGGGGGGAGGTACAATGAGCAGTTCTTC; CDR3aa: CASSQSGGRYNEQFF
abundance: -; len: 17; j_gene: TRBJ1-2; v_gene: TRBV6-1; d_gene: -; CDR3nt: TGTGCCAGCAGTGAAAAGAAGGGGAGGGCGGGGAACTATGGCTACACCTTC; CDR3aa: CASSEKKGRAGNYGYTF
abundance: -; len: 16; j_gene: TRBJ1-1; v_gene: TRBV7-2; d_gene: -; CDR3nt: TGTGCCAGCAGCTTAGTGGCAGGGGCTACTAACACTGAAGCTTTCTTT; CDR3aa: CASSLVAGATNTEAFF
abundance: once; len: 12; j_gene: TRBJ2-3; v_gene: TRBV7-3; d_gene: -; CDR3nt: TGTGCCAGCAGCTCTTCGGGAGATACGCAGTATTTT; CDR3aa: CASSSSGDTQYF
abundance: -; len: 15; j_gene: TRBJ2-5; v_gene: TRBV14; d_gene: -; CDR3nt: TGTGCCAGCAGCCAAGACCAGGACTGGCGGGAGACCCAGTACTTC; CDR3aa: CASSQDQDWRETQYF
abundance: -; len: 14; j_gene: TRBJ1-1; v_gene: TRBV9; d_gene: -; CDR3nt: TGTGCCAGCAGCGTAGCTACGGTGAACACTGAAGCTTTCTTT; CDR3aa: CASSVATVNTEAFF
abundance: few; len: 16; j_gene: TRBJ2-6; v_gene: TRBV10-3; d_gene: TRBD1; CDR3nt: TGTGCCATCAGGACCGGGACAGGGGCCGGGGCCAACGTCCTGACTTTC; CDR3aa: CAIRTGTGAGANVLTF
abundance: few; len: 14; j_gene: TRBJ1-2; v_gene: TRBV5-6; d_gene: -; CDR3nt: TGTGCCAGCAGCTTGAAGGGGCCTAACTATGGCTACACCTTC; CDR3aa: CASSLKGPNYGYTF
abundance: -; len: 14; j_gene: TRBJ1-3; v_gene: TRBV19; d_gene: -; CDR3nt: TGTGCCAGTAGTGCCACAGGGTTGGGAAACACCATATATTTT; CDR3aa: CASSATGLGNTIYF
abundance: once; len: 16; j_gene: TRBJ2-1; v_gene: TRBV9; d_gene: -; CDR3nt: TGTGCCAGCAGCCCTCGGACTACCGACTCCTACAATGAGCAGTTCTTC; CDR3aa: CASSPRTTDSYNEQFF
abundance: -; len: 15; j_gene: TRBJ2-5; v_gene: TRBV9; d_gene: TRBD2; CDR3nt: TGTGCCAGCAGCCCGGTACTAGCGGGGGTGGAGACCCAGTACTTC; CDR3aa: CASSPVLAGVETQYF